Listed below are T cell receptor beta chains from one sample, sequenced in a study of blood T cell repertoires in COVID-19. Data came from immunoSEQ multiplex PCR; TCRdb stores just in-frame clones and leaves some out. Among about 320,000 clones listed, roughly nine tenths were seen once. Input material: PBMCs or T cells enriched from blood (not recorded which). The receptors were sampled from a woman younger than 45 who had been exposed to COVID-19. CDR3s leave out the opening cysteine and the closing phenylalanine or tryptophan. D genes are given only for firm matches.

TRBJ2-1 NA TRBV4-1 ASSQLRLPRNEQF
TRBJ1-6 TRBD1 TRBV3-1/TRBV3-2 ASSQVGQGNSPLH
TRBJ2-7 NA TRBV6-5 ASSLEGEQY
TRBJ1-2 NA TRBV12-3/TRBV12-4 ASSLPGSRGYT
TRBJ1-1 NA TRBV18 ASSPPARRNTEAF
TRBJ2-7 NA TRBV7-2 ASSLSRVSSSYEQY
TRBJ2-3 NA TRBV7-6 ASSLQGGTDTQY
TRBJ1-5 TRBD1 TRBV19 ASVKRTGGESNQPQH
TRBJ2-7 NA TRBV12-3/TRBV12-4 ASSSGTPYEQY
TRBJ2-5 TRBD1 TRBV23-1 ASSQSRDRRTQETQY
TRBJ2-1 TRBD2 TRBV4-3 ASSQDLGLAGGHSYNEQF
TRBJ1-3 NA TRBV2 ASRDTGSSGNTIY
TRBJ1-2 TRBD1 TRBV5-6 ASSRPGQGYGYT
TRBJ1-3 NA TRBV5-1 ASSLGQYSGNTIY
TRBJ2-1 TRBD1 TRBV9 ASSVGRDRGINEQF
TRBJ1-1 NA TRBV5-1 ASRLITENTEAF
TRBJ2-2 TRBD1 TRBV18 ASSPQGQGATGELF
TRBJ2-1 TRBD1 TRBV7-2 ASSFLDRPYNEQF
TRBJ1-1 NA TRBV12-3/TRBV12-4 ASSSRERAF
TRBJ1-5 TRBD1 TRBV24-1 ATSDGGQGRNQPQH
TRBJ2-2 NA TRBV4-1 ASSQEPRGGGLNTGELF
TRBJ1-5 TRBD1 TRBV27 ASSKLRDRANQPQH